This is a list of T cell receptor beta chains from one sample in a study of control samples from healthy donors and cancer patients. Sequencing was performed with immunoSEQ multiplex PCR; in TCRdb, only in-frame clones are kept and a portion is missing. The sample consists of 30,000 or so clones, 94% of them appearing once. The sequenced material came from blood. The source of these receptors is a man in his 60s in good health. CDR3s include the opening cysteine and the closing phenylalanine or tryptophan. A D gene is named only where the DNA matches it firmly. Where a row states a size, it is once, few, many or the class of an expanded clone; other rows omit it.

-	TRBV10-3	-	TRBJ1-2	CAISSHPTGSDNYGYTF	TGTGCCATCAGCTCTCACCCCACAGGAAGTGATAACTATGGCTACACCTTC
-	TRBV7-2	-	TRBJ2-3	CASSSRQTTNTDTQYF	TGTGCCAGCAGCTCCCGACAGACAACTAACACAGATACGCAGTATTTT
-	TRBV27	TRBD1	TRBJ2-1	CASSLSGQGSFEQFF	TGTGCCAGCAGTTTATCGGGACAGGGGTCTTTTGAGCAGTTCTTC
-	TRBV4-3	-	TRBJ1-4	CASSQVLGLGGIAEKLFF	TGCGCCAGCAGCCAAGTTTTAGGGCTGGGGGGCATTGCTGAAAAACTGTTTTTT
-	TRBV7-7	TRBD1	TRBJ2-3	CASSSSPGQGVGTQYF	TGTGCCAGCAGCTCCTCCCCGGGACAGGGTGTGGGTACGCAGTATTTT
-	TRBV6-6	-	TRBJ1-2	CASSYRGEVTNYGYTF	TGTGCCAGCAGTTACCGGGGGGAGGTGACTAACTATGGCTACACCTTC
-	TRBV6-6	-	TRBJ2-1	CASSFQGFHEQFF	TGTGCCAGCAGTTTCCAGGGGTTTCATGAGCAGTTCTTC
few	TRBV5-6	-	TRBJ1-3	CASTLPGFSGNTIYF	TGTGCCAGCACCCTCCCAGGGTTTTCTGGAAACACCATATATTTT
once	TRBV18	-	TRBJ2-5	CASSREGEETQYF	TGTGCCAGCTCACGAGAGGGGGAAGAGACCCAGTACTTC
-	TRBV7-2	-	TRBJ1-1	CASSFAGNTEAFF	TGTGCCAGCAGCTTCGCAGGGAACACTGAAGCTTTCTTT
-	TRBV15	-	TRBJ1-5	CATSRAPYSNQPQHF	TGTGCCACCAGCAGGGCGCCGTATAGCAATCAGCCCCAGCATTTT
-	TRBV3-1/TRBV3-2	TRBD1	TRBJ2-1	CASSPGQGAGEQFF	TGTGCCAGCAGCCCGGGACAGGGGGCGGGTGAGCAGTTCTTC
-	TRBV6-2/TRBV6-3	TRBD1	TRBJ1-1	CASSYGTGGRYTEAFF	TGTGCCAGCAGTTACGGGACAGGGGGACGATACACTGAAGCTTTCTTT
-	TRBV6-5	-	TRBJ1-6	CASSYSWQYNSPLHF	TGTGCCAGCAGTTACTCCTGGCAGTATAATTCACCCCTCCACTTT
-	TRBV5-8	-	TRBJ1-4	CASSSRASEQRTRGKLFF	TGTGCCAGCAGTTCTCGGGCCTCCGAACAGAGAACCCGCGGAAAACTGTTTTTT
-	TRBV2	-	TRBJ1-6	CASRVSLSPLHF	TGTGCCAGCAGGGTTTCCCTCTCACCCCTCCACTTT
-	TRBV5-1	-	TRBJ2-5	CASSRRGREETQYF	TGCGCCAGCAGCCGGCGAGGGCGGGAAGAGACCCAGTACTTC
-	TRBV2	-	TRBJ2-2	CASSVGGELFF	TGTGCCAGCAGTGTTGGGGGGGAGCTGTTTTTT
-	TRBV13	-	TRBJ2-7	CASSLKGDRSYEQYF	TGTGCCAGCAGCTTAAAGGGGGACCGCTCCTACGAGCAGTACTTC
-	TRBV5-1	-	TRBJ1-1	CASRLGGTENTEAFF	TGCGCCAGCAGACTCGGAGGGACGGAGAACACTGAAGCTTTCTTT
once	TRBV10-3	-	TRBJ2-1	CAISVVGIGDEQFF	TGTGCCATCAGTGTGGTGGGAATCGGAGATGAGCAGTTCTTC
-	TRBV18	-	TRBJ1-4	CASSPRGQVHEKLFF	TGTGCCAGCTCACCACGGGGGCAGGTTCATGAAAAACTGTTTTTT
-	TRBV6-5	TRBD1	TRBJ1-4	CASSWTGQGEKLFF	TGTGCCAGCAGTTGGACAGGGCAAGGTGAAAAACTGTTTTTT
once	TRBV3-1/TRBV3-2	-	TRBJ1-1	CASSPPWSWYNERTEAFF	TGTGCCAGCAGCCCCCCCTGGTCGTGGTATAATGAACGCACTGAAGCTTTCTTT
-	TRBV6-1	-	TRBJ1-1	CASSESSVRPGTEAFF	TGTGCCAGCAGTGAATCGTCAGTTCGGCCAGGTACTGAAGCTTTCTTT
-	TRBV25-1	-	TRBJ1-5	CASSDAGSSNQPQHF	TGTGCCAGCAGTGATGCAGGGTCGAGCAATCAGCCCCAGCATTTT
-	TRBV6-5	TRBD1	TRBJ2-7	CASSYGAGTASEQYF	TGTGCCAGCAGTTATGGGGCCGGGACAGCGTCCGAGCAGTACTTC
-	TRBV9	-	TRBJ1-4	CASSLREGEKLFF	TGTGCCAGCAGCCTCCGAGAGGGTGAAAAACTGTTTTTT
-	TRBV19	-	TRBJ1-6	CASTPSLALNSPLHF	TGTGCCAGTACCCCAAGTTTGGCACTTAATTCACCCCTCCACTTT
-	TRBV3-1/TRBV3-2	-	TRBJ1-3	CASSLSSLSSNTIYF	TGTGCCAGCAGCCTTAGCTCGCTCTCAAGTAACACCATATATTTT
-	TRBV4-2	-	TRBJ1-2	CASSQQGDSPYGYTF	TGTGCCAGCAGCCAACAGGGAGACAGCCCCTATGGCTACACCTTC
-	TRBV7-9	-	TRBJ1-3	CASSFLADRRDSGNTIYF	TGTGCCAGCAGCTTCCTGGCCGACCGTCGGGACTCTGGAAACACCATATATTTT
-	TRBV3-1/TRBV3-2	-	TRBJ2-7	CASSLTDRSYEQYF	TGTGCCAGCAGCCTTACCGACAGATCCTACGAGCAGTACTTC
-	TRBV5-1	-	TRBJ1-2	CASRVTVNYGYTF	TGCGCCAGCCGCGTCACAGTCAACTATGGCTACACCTTC
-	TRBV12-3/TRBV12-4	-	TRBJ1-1	CASSLFPAEAFF	TGTGCCAGCAGTTTATTCCCTGCTGAAGCTTTCTTT
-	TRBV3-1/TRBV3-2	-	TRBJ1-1	CASSPTEGRTEAFF	TGTGCCAGCAGCCCGACGGAGGGGCGAACTGAAGCTTTCTTT
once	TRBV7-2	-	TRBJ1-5	CASSLGGYNQPQHF	TGTGCCAGCAGCTTAGGTGGGTACAATCAGCCCCAGCATTTT
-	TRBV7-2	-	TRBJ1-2	CASSLLGGNYGYTF	TGTGCCAGCAGCTTATTAGGGGGAAACTATGGCTACACCTTC
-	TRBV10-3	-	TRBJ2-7	CAIRETLLNLGGYEQYF	TGTGCCATCAGGGAAACCCTGTTGAATCTCGGCGGGTACGAGCAGTACTTC
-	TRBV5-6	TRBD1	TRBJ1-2	CASSIPGQGFYGYTF	TGTGCCAGCAGCATTCCGGGACAGGGGTTCTATGGCTACACCTTC
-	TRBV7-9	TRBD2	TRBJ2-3	CASSWIAGDRGTDTQYF	TGTGCCAGCAGCTGGATTGCGGGGGACCGGGGGACAGATACGCAGTATTTT
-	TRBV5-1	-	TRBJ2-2	CASVRDPSTGELFF	TGCGCCAGCGTCCGGGACCCTTCCACCGGGGAGCTGTTTTTT
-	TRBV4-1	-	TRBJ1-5	CASSQESYSNQPQHF	TGCGCCAGCAGCCAAGAATCCTATAGCAATCAGCCCCAGCATTTT
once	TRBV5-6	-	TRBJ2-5	CASSFGETQYF	TGTGCCAGCAGCTTTGGGGAGACCCAGTACTTC
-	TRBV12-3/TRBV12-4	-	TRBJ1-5	CASKYSNQPQHF	TGTGCCAGCAAATATAGCAATCAGCCCCAGCATTTT
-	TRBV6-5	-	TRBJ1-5	CASGSMGGNQPQHF	TGTGCCAGCGGTTCGATGGGGGGAAATCAGCCCCAGCATTTT
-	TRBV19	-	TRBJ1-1	CASTTQADSNTEAFF	TGTGCCAGTACTACTCAGGCTGATTCGAACACTGAAGCTTTCTTT
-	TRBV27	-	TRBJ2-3	CASSRLMGSTDTQYF	TGTGCCAGCAGCCGCCTCATGGGTAGCACAGATACGCAGTATTTT
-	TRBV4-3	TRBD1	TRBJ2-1	CASSQGDRVINNEQFF	TGCGCCAGCAGCCAAGGGGACAGGGTAATCAACAATGAGCAGTTCTTC
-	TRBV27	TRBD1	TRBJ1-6	CASRSGQAKNSPLHF	TGTGCCAGCAGATCGGGACAGGCTAAGAATTCACCCCTCCACTTT
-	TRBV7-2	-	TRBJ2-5	CASGRVAVNQETQYF	TGTGCCAGCGGCCGGGTAGCGGTAAATCAAGAGACCCAGTACTTC
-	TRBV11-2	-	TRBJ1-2	CASSPAVVYGYTF	TGTGCCAGCAGCCCGGCAGTCGTTTATGGCTACACCTTC
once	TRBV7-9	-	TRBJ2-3	CASCAPGRTDTQYF	TGTGCCAGCTGTGCGCCGGGACGGACAGATACGCAGTATTTT
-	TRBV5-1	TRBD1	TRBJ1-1	CASRLGQGTTEAFF	TGCGCCAGCAGGCTAGGACAGGGGACCACTGAAGCTTTCTTT
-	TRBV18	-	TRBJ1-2	CASSDPGLREDYGYTF	TGTGCCAGCTCAGATCCGGGACTTCGGGAGGACTATGGCTACACCTTC
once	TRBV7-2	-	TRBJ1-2	CASSRADSNRLYGYTF	TGTGCCAGCAGCAGGGCGGACAGCAACCGGCTCTATGGCTACACCTTC
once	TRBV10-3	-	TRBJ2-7	CAISEGLGRKYEQYF	TGTGCCATCAGTGAAGGTTTGGGCAGAAAATACGAGCAGTACTTC